The 14 T cell receptor beta chains reported below all come from one sample, sequenced in a study of patients and donors after allogeneic stem cell transplantation. MiXCR, run by TCRdb on the RT-PCR reads, gives a single entry per CDR3 protein. In the table there are roughly 960,000 distinct CDR3 sequences, approximately 18% of which are singletons. The sample taken for sequencing was blood, either unsorted or a sorted T cell fraction (not recorded which). The receptors derive from a human donor who was either an allogeneic HSCT recipient or a stem cell or donor lymphocyte infusion donor (not recorded which). It is not recorded whose cells these are; they may come from a transplant donor.

The V gene is TRBV24-1, the J gene TRBJ2-3, with D perhaps matching TRBD1 (6 bases). The V end was cut by 0 bases, the J end by 8 bases, with 14 bases between. CDR1 and CDR2 from the germline V gene are KGHDR and SFDVKD. CDR3 size: 15 residues. CDR3 bases: TGTGCCACCAGTGATTTGCGCACCCGCAGGGGTACGCAGTATTTT. It is translated as CATSDLRTRRGTQYF.

This clonotype has more than one count but fewer than ten. V is TRBV5-1 and J is TRBJ2-1, with 8 bases aligning to TRBD2. The CDR3 covers 15 residues. V was pared by 1 base and J by 8 bases, with 8 bases of the junction left unmatched. CDR1 SGHRS and CDR2 YFSETQ come from the germline V gene. CDR3 DNA: TGCGCCAGCAGCTTGCCGGGTCCGGGGGGGGATGAGCAGTTCTTC. Its translation is CASSLPGPGGDEQFF.

This clonotype occurred a few times. The gene calls are TRBV10-3 and TRBJ1-1; D is perhaps TRBD1 (5 bases). Between the trimmed V and J ends, which lost 6 bases and 1 base, there was a span of 12 bases. CDR1 and CDR2 (germline): ENHRY, SYGVKD. This CDR3 spans 14 amino acids. The CDR3 here is CAISIGAGNTEAFF. The CDR3 DNA reads as TGTGCCATCAGCATAGGGGCAGGGAACACTGAAGCTTTCTTT.

This clonotype was counted many times. The chain couples TRBV12-3 or TRBV12-4 to TRBJ2-1, with a possible D match to TRBD1 (5 bases). CDR3 length: 14 amino acids. Trimming removed 3 bases from V and 4 bases from J, with 10 bases in between. The CDR3: CASSLQAGYNEQFF. CDR3 coding DNA: TGTGCCAGCAGTTTGCAGGCAGGGTACAATGAGCAGTTCTTC.

This clonotype was seen a handful of times. The V call is TRBV20-1, the J call TRBJ1-1, with D hard to call. In germline, CDR1 is DFQATT, CDR2 SNEGSKA (reference sequence). Between the trimmed V and J ends, which lost 3 bases and 5 bases, there was a span of 7 bases. CDR3 length: 11 residues. The CDR3 nucleotides read TGCAGTGCTAGTGCCCGGACTGAAGCTTTCTTT. It translates to CSASARTEAFF.

This clonotype was detected a few times. The chain is built from TRBV5-1 and TRBJ2-3; no reliable D call. Trimming cost V 0 bases and J 0 bases, with 14 bases left between them. Germline-derived CDR1 and CDR2 are SGHRS and YFSETQ. The CDR3 spans 17 residues. CDR3 region: CASSLGHGSSSTDTQYF. The CDR3 DNA reads as TGCGCCAGCAGCTTGGGACACGGGTCGTCCAGCACAGATACGCAGTATTTT.

The CDR3 loop is CASSARGTNTEAFF. CDR3 coding DNA: TGTGCCAGCAGCGCTAGGGGTACTAACACTGAAGCTTTCTTT. The chain couples TRBV9 to TRBJ1-1, with a weak D call TRBD1 (5 bases). The CDR3 extends over 14 amino acids. Per germline, CDR1 SGDLS and CDR2 YYNGEE. V lost 3 bases to trimming and J lost 2 bases, with 11 bases between them.

This chain joins TRBV6-1 and TRBJ1-6; 7 bases line up with TRBD1. The germline CDR1 and CDR2 sequences are MNHNS and SASEGT. The length of the CDR3 is 15 residues. V lost 5 bases to trimming and J lost 3 bases; unmatched junction nucleotides: 4. The CDR3 nucleotides read TGTGCCAGCAGTACGGACAGGCGCTATAATTCACCCCTCCACTTT. It is translated as CASSTDRRYNSPLHF.

This clonotype was seen a few times. The V gene is TRBV20-1, the J gene TRBJ2-3; 7 nucleotides align to TRBD2. Germline trimming cut 6 bases from V and 0 bases from J; bases unmatched to any gene: 9. The germline gives CDR1 DFQATT, CDR2 SNEGSKA (reference sequence). The length of the CDR3 is 15 residues. The CDR3 region has the DNA TGCAGTGCCGCCATCGGGGGGACTAGCACAGATACGCAGTATTTT. It codes for CSAAIGGTSTDTQYF.

This clonotype was recorded only once. The chain recombines TRBV20-1 with TRBJ2-3, with 7 bases that match TRBD2. The V gene end was trimmed by 1 base and the J gene end by 2 bases; junction bases not matched to a gene: 12. Germline V CDR1 and CDR2: DFQATT, SNEGSKA (reference sequence). This CDR3 is built from 17 residues. The CDR3 nucleotides are TGCAGTGCTAGAGGAAGAGTACTAGCGACCTTCACAGATACGCAGTATTTT. This gives the protein CSARGRVLATFTDTQYF.

This clonotype showed up just a few times. The chain uses TRBV24-1 and TRBJ2-3; 10 bases fit TRBD1. Germline values: CDR1 KGHDR, CDR2 SFDVKD. Trimming removed 1 base from V and 1 base from J; junction bases left unmatched: 10. CDR3 length: 19 residues. DNA for the CDR3: TGTGCCACCAGTGATTTCTCGGGTCGACAGGGGGCTCGCACAGATACGCAGTATTTT. It encodes CATSDFSGRQGARTDTQYF.

The chain joins TRBV2 to TRBJ2-3, with 10 bases fitting TRBD2. Per the germline V gene, CDR1 is SNHLY and CDR2 is FYNNEI. The CDR3 has 16 residues. The V segment lost 2 bases and the J segment 7 bases; nucleotides outside the gene matches: 9. CDR3 loop: CASSEPLAGASYTQYF. In DNA form, the CDR3 reads TGTGCCAGCAGTGAACCCCTAGCGGGAGCCTCGTATACGCAGTATTTT. The full variable domain, completed using reference TRBV2 and TRBJ2-3, is EPEVTQTPSHQVTQMGQEVILRCVPISNHLYFYWYRQILGQKVEFLVSFYNNEISEKSEIFDDQFSVERPDGSNFTLKIRSTKLEDSAMYFCASSEPLAGASYTQYFGPGTRLTVL.

The chain couples TRBV2 to TRBJ2-5; D not resolved. The CDR3 is 9 amino acids. V was shortened by 3 bases and J by 7 bases, with 0 bases between the two germline ends. CDR1 and CDR2 (germline): SNHLY, FYNNEI. This chain's CDR3 is CASSETQYF. CDR3 DNA sequence: TGTGCCAGCAGTGAGACCCAGTACTTC.

This clonotype occurred a few times. The genes are TRBV5-1 and TRBJ2-7, with 8 nucleotides matching TRBD2. The CDR3 consists of 15 residues. Germline lookup yields CDR1 SGHRS and CDR2 YFSETQ. The V and J ends lost 6 bases and 4 bases, in that order; junction bases with no gene match: 12. CDR3 nucleotide sequence: TGCGCCAGCACCATGGAGCGGGGGAGGTTTTACGAGCAGTACTTC. This translates into CASTMERGRFYEQYF.